This T cell receptor (beta chain) was observed in a study of cytomegalovirus exposure and HLA in healthy donors. Study as a whole: The Caucasian-associated ancestry cluster contained 81% of the approximately 430 genotyped donors.

Study-level findings and limits: Across donors, most TCRs were seen rarely, yet some public ones were widespread. A later analysis by the authors found several of the most significant clusters apparently linked to common viral pathogens. The sole available immune exposure information was CMV serostatus.

Per the germline V gene, CDR1 is MDHEN and CDR2 is SYDVKM. The CDR3 extends over 11 amino acids. A multiplex PCR was run with 60 Vbeta primers and 13 Jbeta primers. Using immunoSEQ multiplex PCR, the repertoire was profiled, and TCRdb retains in-frame clones only, with some absent. Of more than 90,000 clones in the sample, 65% to 90% were seen once. A note on this clone: The antigen remains undetermined.

V is TRBV28 and J is TRBJ2-5; D ambiguous. The end of the DNA fits TRBJ2-7 better, so the J call may be wrong. The source is a woman between 70 and 85 years old in good health and CMV-seropositive. The sequencing sample was made of PBMCs. The CDR3, as DNA: TGTGCCAGCAGATCAGGATACGAGCAGTACTTC. Translating it yields CASRSGYEQYF.